The sequence of this T cell receptor beta chain was determined in a study of CD8 T cells in Susac syndrome (dated by TCRdb to between 2017 and 2020). Concerning the study at large: Repertoire sequencing was used to test whether CD8+ T cell activation and differentiation in Susac syndrome was antigen driven. Study-wide conclusions, independent of this receptor: The number of individuals in the TCR sequencing and HLA analysis was recognized as being relatively small.

On this clonotype itself: Its antigen remains unidentified. No clone much larger than this one lies a single base away; base qualities are absent.

RNA was extracted using the RNeasy kit, and roughly 0.5 to 1 microgram was reverse transcribed with random hexamers. The immunoSEQ multiplex PCR assay, covering 54 Vbeta and 13 Jbeta segments, was used to amplify TCR beta CDR3 regions. To correct PCR amplification bias, a synthetic template baseline was used for both primer optimization and computational correction. In the authors' own workflow: Reads were annotated to V, D and J genes per IMGT and analyzed with immunoSEQ Analyzer, keeping only productive sequences. Clonality was calculated as one minus the Shannon entropy normalized by log2 of the number of productive unique sequences. For each patient and control, public and private clones were evaluated within the 100 most prevalent clones. A clone was defined as Susac-specific if it was absent from the healthy and MS cohorts, from roughly 1,000 published viral clones and from other ImmuneACCESS disease sequences. The public reads were reprocessed in TCRdb via fastp at Q25 and MiXCR, keeping in-frame beta chains. Identical CDR3 proteins give one entry, which carries the most common genes and DNA. None of the V and J calls come from the authors' own analysis; TCRdb made them. Within this sample are some 190,000 distinct CDR3 sequences, with 93% of them counted one time only. The top ten clonotypes cover 0.1% of the sample.

Trimming removed 4 bases from V and 3 bases from J; the gene matches leave 7 bases unexplained. From a lookup of the germline V gene, CDR1 and CDR2 are SGHRS and YFSETQ. The CDR3, from cysteine to phenylalanine, totals 16 residues. CDR3 DNA only is kept here, 48 bases in frame from base 1. Peripheral blood CD8+ and CD4+ T cells from healthy donors, Susac syndrome patients and multiple sclerosis patients were profiled using high-throughput TCR beta sequencing. Healthy donors were age- and sex-matched controls. Bulk CD8+ and CD4+ T cells were purified by magnetic negative isolation, whereas CD8+ TEMRA cells were enriched by FACS. Blood was collected in EDTA tubes and processed within 24 hours, with PBMCs isolated through density gradient centrifugation. PBMCs destined for TCR sequencing were cryopreserved in liquid nitrogen and later thawed in a 37 °C water bath. A purity of at least 90% was achieved for sorted or isolated CD4+, CD8+ and CD8+ TEMRA cells.

Specimen: CD4+ T cells from PBMCs. The sequence derives from a human donor in good health. This chain is built from TRBV5-1 and TRBJ2-5; 12 central nucleotides agree with TRBD2. The CDR3 sequence is CASSQPGLAGEETQYF. The nucleotide sequence reads as follows: TGCGCCAGCAGCCAACCGGGACTAGCGGGCGAAGAGACCCAGTACTTC.